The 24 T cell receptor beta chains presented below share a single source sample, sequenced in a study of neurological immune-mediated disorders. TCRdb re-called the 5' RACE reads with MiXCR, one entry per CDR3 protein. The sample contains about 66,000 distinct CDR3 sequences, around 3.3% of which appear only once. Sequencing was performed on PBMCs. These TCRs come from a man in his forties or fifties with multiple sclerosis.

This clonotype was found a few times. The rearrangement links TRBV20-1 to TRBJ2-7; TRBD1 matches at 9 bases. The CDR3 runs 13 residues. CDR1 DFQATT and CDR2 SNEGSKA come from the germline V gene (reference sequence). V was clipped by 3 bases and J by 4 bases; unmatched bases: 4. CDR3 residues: CSASPGTGYEQYF. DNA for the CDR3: TGCAGTGCTAGCCCCGGGACAGGGTACGAGCAGTACTTC.

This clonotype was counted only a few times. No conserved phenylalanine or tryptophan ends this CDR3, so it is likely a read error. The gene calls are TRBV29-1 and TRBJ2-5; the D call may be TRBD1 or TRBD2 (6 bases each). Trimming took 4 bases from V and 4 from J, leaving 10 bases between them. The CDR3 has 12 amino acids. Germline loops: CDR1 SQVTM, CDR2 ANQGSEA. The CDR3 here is CSVGGAAETQYN. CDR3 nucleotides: TGCAGCGTTGGGGGGGCCGCAGAGACCCAGTACAAC.

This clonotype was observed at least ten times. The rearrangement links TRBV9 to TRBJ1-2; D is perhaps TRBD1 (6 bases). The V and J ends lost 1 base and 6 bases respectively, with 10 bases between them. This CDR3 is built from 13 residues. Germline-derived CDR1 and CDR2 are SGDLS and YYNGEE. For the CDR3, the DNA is TGTGCCAGCAGCGTACCCTCAGGGGATGGCTACACCTTC. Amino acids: CASSVPSGDGYTF.

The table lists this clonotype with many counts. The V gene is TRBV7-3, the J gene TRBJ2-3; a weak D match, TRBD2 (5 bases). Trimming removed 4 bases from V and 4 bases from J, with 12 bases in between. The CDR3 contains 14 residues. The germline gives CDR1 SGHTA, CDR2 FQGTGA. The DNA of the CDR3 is TGTGCCAGCAGCTCTCGGGTCGGGGCAGATACGCAGTATTTT. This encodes CASSSRVGADTQYF.

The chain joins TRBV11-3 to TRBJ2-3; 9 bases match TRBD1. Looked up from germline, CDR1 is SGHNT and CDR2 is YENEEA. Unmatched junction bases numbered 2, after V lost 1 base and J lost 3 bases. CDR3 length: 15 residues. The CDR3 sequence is CASSLGTGETDTQYF. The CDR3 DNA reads TGTGCCAGCAGCTTAGGGACAGGGGAAACAGATACGCAGTATTTT.

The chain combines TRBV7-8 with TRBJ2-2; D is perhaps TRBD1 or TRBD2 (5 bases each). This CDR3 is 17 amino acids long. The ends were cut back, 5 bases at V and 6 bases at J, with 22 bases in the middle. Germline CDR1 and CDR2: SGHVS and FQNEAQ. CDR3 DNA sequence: TGTGCCAGCAGCCGAGGGAATAGAGGGACCTATTCCGGGGAGCTGTTTTTT. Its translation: CASSRGNRGTYSGELFF.

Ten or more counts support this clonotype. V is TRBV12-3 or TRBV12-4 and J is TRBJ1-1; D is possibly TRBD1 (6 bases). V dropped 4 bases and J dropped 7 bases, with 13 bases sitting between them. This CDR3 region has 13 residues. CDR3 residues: CASSSDSRSEAFF. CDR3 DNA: TGTGCCAGCAGTTCGGACAGTAGGAGTGAAGCTTTCTTT.

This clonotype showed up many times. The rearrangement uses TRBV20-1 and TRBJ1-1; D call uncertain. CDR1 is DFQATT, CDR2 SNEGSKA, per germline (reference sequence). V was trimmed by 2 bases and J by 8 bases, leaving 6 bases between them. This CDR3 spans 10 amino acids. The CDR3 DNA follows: TGCAGTGCTAGATCCTACGAAGCTTTCTTT. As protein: CSARSYEAFF.

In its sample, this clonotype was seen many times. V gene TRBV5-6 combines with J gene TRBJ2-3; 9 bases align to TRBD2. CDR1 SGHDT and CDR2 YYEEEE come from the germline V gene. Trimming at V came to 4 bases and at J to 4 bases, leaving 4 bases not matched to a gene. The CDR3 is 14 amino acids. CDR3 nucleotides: TGTGCCAGCAGCAGTAGCGGGAGTGCAGATACGCAGTATTTT. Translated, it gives CASSSSGSADTQYF.

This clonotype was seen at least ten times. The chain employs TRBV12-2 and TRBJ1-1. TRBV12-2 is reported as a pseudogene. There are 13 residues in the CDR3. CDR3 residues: CASRFKLNTEAFF. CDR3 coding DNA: TGTGCAAGTCGCTTTAAGTTGAACACTGAAGCTTTCTTT.

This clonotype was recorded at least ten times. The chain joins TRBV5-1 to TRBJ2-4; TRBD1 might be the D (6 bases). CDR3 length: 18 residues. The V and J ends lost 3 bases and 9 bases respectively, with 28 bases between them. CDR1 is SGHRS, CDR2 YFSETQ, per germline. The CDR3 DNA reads TGCGCCAGCAGCTCGAGCCGCGTCAACAGGGCCGGTATGGGCATTCAGTACTTC. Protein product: CASSSSRVNRAGMGIQYF.

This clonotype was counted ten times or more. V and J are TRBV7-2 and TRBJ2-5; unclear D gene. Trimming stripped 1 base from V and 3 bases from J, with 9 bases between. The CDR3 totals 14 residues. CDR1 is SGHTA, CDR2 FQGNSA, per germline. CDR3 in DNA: TGTGCCAGCAGCTTAGGGCACTTTGAAGAGACCCAGTACTTC. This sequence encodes CASSLGHFEETQYF.

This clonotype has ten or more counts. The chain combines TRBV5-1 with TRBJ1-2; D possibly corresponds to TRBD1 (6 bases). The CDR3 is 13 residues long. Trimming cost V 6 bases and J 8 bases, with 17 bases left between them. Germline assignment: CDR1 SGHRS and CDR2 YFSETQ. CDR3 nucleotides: TGCGCCAGCAAGCAGGGGAGGGTAGAGGGCTACACCTTC. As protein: CASKQGRVEGYTF.

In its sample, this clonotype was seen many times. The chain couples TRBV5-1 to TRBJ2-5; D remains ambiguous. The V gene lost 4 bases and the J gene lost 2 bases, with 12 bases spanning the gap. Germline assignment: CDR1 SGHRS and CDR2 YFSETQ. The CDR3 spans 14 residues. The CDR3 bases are TGCGCCAGCAGCCCGAAACAGAGACAAGAGACCCAGTACTTC. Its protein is CASSPKQRQETQYF. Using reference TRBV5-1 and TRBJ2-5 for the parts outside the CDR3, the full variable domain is KAGVTQTPRYLIKTRGQQVTLSCSPISGHRSVSWYQQTPGQGLQFLFEYFSETQRNKGNFPGRFSGRQFSNSRSEMNVSTLELGDSALYLCASSPKQRQETQYFGPGTRLLVL.

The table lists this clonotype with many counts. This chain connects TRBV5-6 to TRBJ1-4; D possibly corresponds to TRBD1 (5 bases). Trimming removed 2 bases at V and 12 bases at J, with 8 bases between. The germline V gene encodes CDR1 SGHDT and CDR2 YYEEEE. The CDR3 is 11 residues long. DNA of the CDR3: TGTGCCAGCAGCTTTGGCAGGGAACTGTTTTTT. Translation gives CASSFGRELFF.

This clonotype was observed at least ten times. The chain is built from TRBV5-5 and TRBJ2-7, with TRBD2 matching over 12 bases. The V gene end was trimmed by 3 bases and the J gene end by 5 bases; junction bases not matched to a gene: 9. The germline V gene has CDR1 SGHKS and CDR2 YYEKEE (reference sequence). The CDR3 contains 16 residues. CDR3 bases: TGTGCCAGCAGCTGGGCGCCTAGCGGGGGGGCGGACGAGCAGTACTTC. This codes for CASSWAPSGGADEQYF.

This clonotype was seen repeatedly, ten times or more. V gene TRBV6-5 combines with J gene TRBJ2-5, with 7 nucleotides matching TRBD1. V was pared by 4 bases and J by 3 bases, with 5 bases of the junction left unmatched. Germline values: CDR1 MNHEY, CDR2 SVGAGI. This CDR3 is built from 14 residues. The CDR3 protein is CASSWLTGEETQYF. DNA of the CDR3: TGTGCCAGCAGTTGGCTAACAGGGGAAGAGACCCAGTACTTC.

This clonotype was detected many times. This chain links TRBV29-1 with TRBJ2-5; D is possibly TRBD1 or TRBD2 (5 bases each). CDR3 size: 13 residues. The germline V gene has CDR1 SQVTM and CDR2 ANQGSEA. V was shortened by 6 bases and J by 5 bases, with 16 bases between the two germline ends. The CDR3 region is CSVGPWVGETQYF. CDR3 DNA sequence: TGCAGCGTGGGACCCTGGGTTGGGGAGACCCAGTACTTC.

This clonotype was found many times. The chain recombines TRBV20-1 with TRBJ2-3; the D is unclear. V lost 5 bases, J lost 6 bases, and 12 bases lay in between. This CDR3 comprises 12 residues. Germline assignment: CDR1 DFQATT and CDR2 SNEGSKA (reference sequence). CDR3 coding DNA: TGCAGTGCTCCCACCTACATGGATACGCAGTATTTT. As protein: CSAPTYMDTQYF.

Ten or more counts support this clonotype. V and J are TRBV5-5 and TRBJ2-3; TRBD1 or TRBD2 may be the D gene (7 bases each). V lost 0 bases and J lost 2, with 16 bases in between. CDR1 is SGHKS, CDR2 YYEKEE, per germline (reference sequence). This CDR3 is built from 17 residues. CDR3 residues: CASSLARGRAPTDTQYF. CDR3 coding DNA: TGTGCCAGCAGCTTGGCCAGGGGGAGGGCCCCCACAGATACGCAGTATTTT.

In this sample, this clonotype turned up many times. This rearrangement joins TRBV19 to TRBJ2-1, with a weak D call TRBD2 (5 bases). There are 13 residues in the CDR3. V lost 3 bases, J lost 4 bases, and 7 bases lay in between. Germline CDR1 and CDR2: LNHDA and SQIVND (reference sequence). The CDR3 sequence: CASSIGIYNEQFF. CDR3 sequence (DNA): TGTGCCAGTAGTATCGGGATTTACAATGAGCAGTTCTTC.

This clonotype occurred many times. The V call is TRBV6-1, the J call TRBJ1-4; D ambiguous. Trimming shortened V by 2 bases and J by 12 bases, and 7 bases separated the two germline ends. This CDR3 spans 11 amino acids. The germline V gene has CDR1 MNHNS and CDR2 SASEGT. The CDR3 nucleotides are TGTGCCAGCAGTGAATGGAGGGAACTGTTTTTT. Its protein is CASSEWRELFF.

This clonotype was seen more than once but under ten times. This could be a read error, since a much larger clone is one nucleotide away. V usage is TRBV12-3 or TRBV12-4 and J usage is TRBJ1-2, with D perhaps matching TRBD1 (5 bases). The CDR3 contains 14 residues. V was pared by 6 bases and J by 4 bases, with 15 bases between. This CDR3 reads CASRPRQHSYGYTF. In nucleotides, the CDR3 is TGTGCCAGCAGGCCGAGACAGCATAGCTATGGCTACACCTTC.

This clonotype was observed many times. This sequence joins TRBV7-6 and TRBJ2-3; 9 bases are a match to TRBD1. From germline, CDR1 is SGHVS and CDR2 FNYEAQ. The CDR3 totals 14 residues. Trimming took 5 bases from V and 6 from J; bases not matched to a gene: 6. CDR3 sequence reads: CASSVMTGGDTQYF. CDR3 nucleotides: TGTGCCAGCAGCGTAATGACAGGGGGTGATACGCAGTATTTT.